This entry lists 27 T cell receptor beta chains sequenced from one sample in a study of cytomegalovirus exposure and HLA in healthy donors. Use of 60 Vbeta and 13 Jbeta primers characterized the PCR. Repertoires were generated with immunoSEQ multiplex PCR, while TCRdb's copy carries only in-frame clones and drops some. The table has 150,000 to 200,000 clones, 84% seen once. The sequenced sample was PBMCs. The receptor set was obtained from a man aged 50 to 59 in good health and CMV-seropositive.

The chain joins TRBV7-9 to TRBJ2-4, with unresolved D. The CDR3 runs 14 residues. V lost 1 base and J lost 1, with 5 bases in between. Germline V gene sequence: CDR1 SEHNR, CDR2 FQNEAQ (reference sequence). The CDR3 is CASSLDEAKNIQYF. CDR3 bases: TGTGCCAGCAGCTTAGATGAGGCCAAAAACATTCAGTACTTC.

The gene calls are TRBV11-1 and TRBJ1-1; D is unclear. From germline, CDR1 is SGHAT and CDR2 FQDESV (reference sequence). Trimming took off 2 bases at V and 7 bases at J, with 8 bases between the two ends. The CDR3 covers 12 residues. The CDR3 sequence is CASSLTRFEAFF. The CDR3 DNA reads as TGTGCCAGCAGCTTAACTCGGTTTGAAGCTTTCTTT. The full variable domain, rest sourced from reference TRBV11-1 and TRBJ1-1, is EAEVAQSPRYKITEKSQAVAFWCDPISGHATLYWYRQILGQGPELLVQFQDESVVDDSQLPKDRFSAERLKGVDSTLKIQPAELGDSAMYLCASSLTRFEAFFGQGTRLTVV.

Written as DNA, the CDR3 is TGTGCCAGCAGCCCCTCTTTTGTATTGGATACGCAGTATTTT. Encoded protein: CASSPSFVLDTQYF. The chain has TRBV7-9 and TRBJ2-3; D gene ambiguous. The CDR3 sequence is 14 residues long. V was clipped by 5 bases and J by 6 bases, with 15 bases between them. From germline, CDR1 is SEHNR and CDR2 FQNEAQ (reference sequence).

The J gene is TRBJ1-2, the V gene TRBV9; 8 nucleotides line up with TRBD1. Germline CDR1 SGDLS, CDR2 YYNGEE. The CDR3 contains 15 residues. With V trimmed by 4 bases and J by 0 bases, 5 bases remained unmatched. The CDR3 spells CASSHRQGTNYGYTF. The CDR3 coding sequence is TGTGCCAGCAGCCACCGACAGGGGACTAACTATGGCTACACCTTC.

This chain uses TRBV7-2 with TRBJ2-1; D perhaps matches TRBD2 (7 bases). Germline CDR1 reads SGHTA; CDR2 reads FQGNSA. The V end was cut by 5 bases, the J end by 4 bases, with 18 bases between. This CDR3 contains 16 residues. CDR3 sequence reads: CASSPGGRGLYNEQFF. The CDR3 DNA sequence: TGTGCCAGCAGCCCGGGGGGCAGGGGACTTTACAATGAGCAGTTCTTC.

The count of this clone is one. The rearrangement joins TRBV6-1 to TRBJ2-1; 10 bases match TRBD1. Germline values: CDR1 MNHNS, CDR2 SASEGT. This CDR3 spans 12 amino acids. V lost 6 bases and J lost 9; bases outside the gene matches: 2. The DNA for the CDR3 is TGTGCCAGCAGGGACAGGGGGGGTGAGCAGTTCTTC. Translation gives CASRDRGGEQFF.

The J gene is TRBJ1-5, the V gene TRBV2, with 7 bases fitting TRBD1. After removal of 6 bases from V and 1 base from J, the junction contained 3 bases not matched to a gene. The CDR3 sequence is 14 residues long. Germline values: CDR1 SNHLY, CDR2 FYNNEI. The DNA for the CDR3 is TGTGCCAGCAGGAAACAGGGGAGCAATCAGCCCCAGCATTTT. Residues: CASRKQGSNQPQHF.

This clone has a single count. V gene TRBV27 combines with J gene TRBJ2-1; a possible D gene is TRBD1 (5 bases). V was shortened by 2 bases and J by 3 bases, with 8 bases between the two germline ends. CDR3 size: 14 residues. From germline, CDR1 is MNHEY and CDR2 SMNVEV (reference sequence). In nucleotides, the CDR3 is TGTGCCAGCAGTTTAGCAGGGAACTACAATGAGCAGTTCTTC. Residues: CASSLAGNYNEQFF.

The chain recombines TRBV7-8 with TRBJ1-6; unclear D gene. The CDR3 is 14 residues long. The V end lost 5 bases, the J end lost 7 bases, and 12 bases lay between the germline ends. Germline CDR1 SGHVS, CDR2 FQNEAQ. The CDR3 DNA reads as TGTGCCAGCAGCAAGAGAGGGAGGAATTCACCCCTCCACTTT. It encodes CASSKRGRNSPLHF.

V and J are TRBV2 and TRBJ2-5; 12 positions match TRBD2. CDR3 length: 17 residues. V shed 3 bases and J 7 bases; nucleotides not matched to a gene: 12. CDR1 and CDR2 from the germline V gene are SNHLY and FYNNEI. The CDR3 here is CASSDFRTSGARGTQYF. The CDR3, as DNA: TGTGCCAGCAGTGATTTCAGGACTAGCGGGGCGAGAGGGACCCAGTACTTC. The full variable domain, with the rest looked up from reference TRBV2 and TRBJ2-5, is EPEVTQTPSHQVTQMGQEVILRCVPISNHLYFYWYRQILGQKVEFLVSFYNNEISEKSEIFDDQFSVERPDGSNFTLKIRSTKLEDSAMYFCASSDFRTSGARGTQYFGPGTRLLVL.

The gene calls are TRBV7-2 and TRBJ2-7; TRBD1 agrees at 7 bases. The CDR3 has 15 amino acids. Trimming at V came to 1 base and at J to 3 bases, leaving 6 bases not matched to a gene. Germline V lookup: CDR1 SGHTA, CDR2 FQGNSA. DNA for the CDR3: TGTGCCAGCAGCTTAGTGCTGACAGGGAACTACGAGCAGTACTTC. Translation: CASSLVLTGNYEQYF.

The count of this clone is one. The genes are TRBV9 and TRBJ2-7; 10 positions match TRBD1. There are 15 residues in the CDR3. Germline-derived CDR1 and CDR2 are SGDLS and YYNGEE. J was trimmed by 3 bases and V by 0 bases; bases with no gene match: 3. The CDR3: CASSVAGQGNYEQYF. CDR3 coding DNA: TGTGCCAGCAGCGTAGCGGGACAGGGGAACTACGAGCAGTACTTC.

This CDR3 reads CASSTTGVGTYTF. CDR3 DNA sequence: TGTGCCAGTAGTACTACAGGGGTAGGGACCTACACCTTC. The V and J genes are TRBV19 and TRBJ1-2; 7 bases align to TRBD1. The CDR3 has 13 amino acids. J gave up 10 bases and V 4 bases, and 9 bases lay outside the gene matches. Germline lookup yields CDR1 LNHDA and CDR2 SQIVND (reference sequence). Combining the CDR3 with reference TRBV19 and TRBJ1-2 gives the whole variable domain DGGITQSPKYLFRKEGQNVTLSCEQNLNHDAMYWYRQDPGQGLRLIYYSQIVNDFQKGDIAEGYSVSREKKESFPLTVTSAQKNPTAFYLCASSTTGVGTYTFGSGTRLTVV.

The J gene is TRBJ1-3, the V gene TRBV7-9; possible D gene TRBD1, 5 bases. V was shortened by 1 base and J by 4 bases, with 14 bases between the two germline ends. The CDR3 runs to 16 residues. Germline lookup yields CDR1 SEHNR and CDR2 FQNEAQ (reference sequence). DNA of the CDR3: TGTGCCAGCAGCTTAGTGGGGCAGTCTTCGGGAAACACCATATATTTT. Residues: CASSLVGQSSGNTIYF.

The rearrangement links TRBV5-6 to TRBJ2-6; TRBD1 is a possible D gene (5 bases). V lost 4 bases and J lost 0, with 11 bases in between. Germline lookup yields CDR1 SGHDT and CDR2 YYEEEE. The CDR3 spans 16 residues. The CDR3 is CASSGTQVSGANVLTF. The CDR3 coding sequence is TGTGCCAGCAGCGGAACACAGGTCTCTGGGGCCAACGTCCTGACTTTC.

This chain links TRBV14 with TRBJ2-2; D not certain. The CDR3 length is 14 residues. V dropped 4 bases and J dropped 5 bases, with 11 bases sitting between them. Germline V lookup: CDR1 SGHDN, CDR2 FVKESK. Here the CDR3 reads CASSLSLMTGELFF. CDR3 in DNA: TGTGCCAGCAGCCTATCTCTAATGACCGGGGAGCTGTTTTTT.

The rearrangement links TRBV7-9 to TRBJ1-2; 10 bases are shared with TRBD1. With 5 bases clipped from V and 6 bases from J, the junction kept 9 bases outside the gene matches. This CDR3 has 15 amino acids. Germline V gene data show CDR1 as SEHNR and CDR2 as FQNEAQ (reference sequence). CDR3 sequence (DNA): TGTGCCAGCAGCCTGGGACAGGGGACAGAGAATGGCTACACCTTC. It specifies CASSLGQGTENGYTF.

This chain links TRBV30 with TRBJ2-3, with 10 positions matching TRBD2. This CDR3 is 16 amino acids long. Germline CDR1 and CDR2: GTSNPN and SVGIG (reference sequence). V was clipped by 5 bases and J by 5 bases; unmatched bases: 13. CDR3: CAWLRSGRAIVDTQYF. CDR3 nucleotide sequence: TGTGCCTGGCTTAGGAGCGGGAGGGCCATTGTAGATACGCAGTATTTT.

V usage is TRBV19 and J usage is TRBJ1-6; possible D gene TRBD1, 5 bases. Per the germline V gene, CDR1 is LNHDA and CDR2 is SQIVND (reference sequence). V was pared by 7 bases and J by 3 bases, with 13 bases between. The CDR3 is 15 residues long. CDR3 sequence reads: CASTDDSVYNSPLHF. The CDR3 DNA reads as TGTGCCAGTACTGATGACAGTGTCTATAATTCACCCCTCCACTTT.

This chain joins TRBV11-2 and TRBJ2-1; TRBD2 agrees at 7 bases. With 1 base clipped from V and 7 bases from J, the junction kept 4 bases outside the gene matches. The CDR3 is 14 residues long. In germline, CDR1 is SGHAT, CDR2 FQNNGV. CDR3 sequence (DNA): TGTGCCAGCAGCTTAGCTGGGAGGGTTAATGAGCAGTTCTTC. Encoded protein: CASSLAGRVNEQFF.

V usage is TRBV27 and J usage is TRBJ2-3; 11 bases are shared with TRBD2. The CDR3 is made up of 18 amino acids. Germline V CDR1 and CDR2: MNHEY, SMNVEV (reference sequence). Unmatched junction bases numbered 16, after V lost 5 bases and J lost 6 bases. The CDR3 DNA sequence: TGTGCCAGCAGTCTCAGACTAACTAGCGGGAGCGTAGGCGATACGCAGTATTTT. Residues: CASSLRLTSGSVGDTQYF.

The gene calls are TRBV6-5 and TRBJ1-2; tentative D call: TRBD1 (6 bases). Germline V gives CDR1 MNHEY, CDR2 SVGAGI. This CDR3 region has 14 residues. Trimming shortened V by 6 bases and J by 5 bases, and 16 bases separated the two germline ends. The DNA for the CDR3 is TGTGCCAGCAGGCCGACCGACAGGCGGTATGGCTACACCTTC. Protein product: CASRPTDRRYGYTF.

The chain recombines TRBV7-8 with TRBJ2-5; tentatively, D is TRBD1 (5 bases). The J call is in doubt because the DNA end fits TRBJ2-7 better. Per the germline V gene, CDR1 is SGHVS and CDR2 is FQNEAQ. This CDR3 has 15 amino acids. The CDR3 loop is CASSLGSRVVGEQYF. CDR3 in DNA: TGTGCCAGCAGCTTAGGGTCCAGGGTTGTAGGCGAGCAGTACTTC.

The V gene is TRBV19, the J gene TRBJ1-1; no definite D call. With 3 bases removed from V and 1 base from J, the gap between germline ends came to 12 bases. The CDR3 runs to 15 residues. The germline V gene encodes CDR1 LNHDA and CDR2 SQIVND (reference sequence). The CDR3 DNA reads TGTGCCAGTAGTATTCGAGACACCGAGAACACTGAAGCTTTCTTT. It translates to CASSIRDTENTEAFF.

This rearrangement joins TRBV19 to TRBJ2-6; TRBD1 matches 7 bases. Germline V CDR1 and CDR2: LNHDA, SQIVND (reference sequence). The CDR3 loop spans 17 amino acids. The V segment lost 5 bases and the J segment 2 bases; nucleotides outside the gene matches: 9. The chain's CDR3 is CASSGMTGKAGANVLTF. DNA of the CDR3: TGTGCCAGTAGTGGCATGACAGGGAAAGCTGGGGCCAACGTCCTGACTTTC. The entire variable domain, with the rest obtained from reference TRBV19 and TRBJ2-6, is as follows: DGGITQSPKYLFRKEGQNVTLSCEQNLNHDAMYWYRQDPGQGLRLIYYSQIVNDFQKGDIAEGYSVSREKKESFPLTVTSAQKNPTAFYLCASSGMTGKAGANVLTFGAGSRLTVL.

The chain combines TRBV7-3 with TRBJ2-7, with D possibly matching TRBD2 (6 bases). The CDR3 is 14 amino acids. With 5 bases removed from V and 1 base from J, the gap between germline ends came to 12 bases. Germline lookup yields CDR1 SGHTA and CDR2 FQGTGA. CDR3 in DNA: TGTGCCAGCAGCCCCGGGACTCTTTCCTACGAGCAGTACGTC. Its translation is CASSPGTLSYEQYV.

This chain joins TRBV6-1 and TRBJ1-3; no clear D gene. Germline V CDR1 and CDR2: MNHNS, SASEGT. Trimming shortened V by 2 bases and J by 0 bases, and 8 bases separated the two germline ends. CDR3 size: 15 residues. CDR3 nucleotides: TGTGCCAGCAGTGAAATGGCCATCTCTGGAAACACCATATATTTT. Protein sequence: CASSEMAISGNTIYF.